This paragraph reports one T cell receptor (beta chain). Amplification of TRBV12-4/TRBJ1-2 clonotypes used adaptor-ligated barcode primers. TCRdb called the multiplex PCR reads again in MiXCR, with one record for every CDR3 protein. Of around 1,300 distinct CDR3 sequences detected, around 20% appear once; the ten largest clones hold roughly a tenth. CDR3 length: 15 residues. With V trimmed by 8 bases and J by 2 bases, 11 bases remained unmatched. The sequencing input was memory CD4+ T cells sorted from blood. Indicated subset: memory CD4+ T cells, CD4+CD45RO+CD25-. The chain has TRBV12-3 or TRBV12-4 and TRBJ1-2; TRBD1 agrees at 7 bases. The clonotype was recovered from a female donor with breast cancer. The CDR3 nucleotides read TGTGCCAGCTTCCCCGGGACAGAGACGAACTATGGCTACACCTTC. Encoded protein: CASFPGTETNYGYTF.